This is a list of T cell receptor beta chains from one sample in a study of blood T cell repertoires in COVID-19. The data were produced by immunoSEQ multiplex PCR, yet TCRdb's version contains in-frame clones alone and is incomplete. Among roughly 120,000 clones listed, 76% were seen once. The sample was peripheral blood. These receptors all come from a woman of 80 years or more with acute or convalescent COVID-19. CDR3s include the opening cysteine and the closing phenylalanine or tryptophan. The order of the fields is J gene, D gene, V gene, clone size, CDR3 DNA, CDR3 protein. D genes are given only for firm matches. Size values are once, few and many counts, or a class for expanded clones, and some rows have none.

>TRBJ1-5|TRBD1|TRBV7-8|NA
TGTGCCAGCAGCTTTTCGGGACAGAGCAATCAGCCCCAGCATTTT
CASSFSGQSNQPQHF
>TRBJ2-7|NA|TRBV30|NA
TGTGCCTGGAGTGTACTAAGCTACGAGCAGTACTTC
CAWSVLSYEQYF
>TRBJ2-1|NA|TRBV5-8|once
TGTGCCAGCAGCTCCGGGGATAGCTCCTACAATGAGCAGTTCTTC
CASSSGDSSYNEQFF
>TRBJ2-1|TRBD2|TRBV18|NA
TGTGCCAGCTCACCACCGGGGACTAGCGGGAGATACAATGAGCAGTTCTTC
CASSPPGTSGRYNEQFF
>TRBJ1-5|NA|TRBV5-8|NA
TGTGCCAGCAGCTTGGCCGACAGCACAGATAGCAATCAGCCCCAGCATTTT
CASSLADSTDSNQPQHF
>TRBJ2-5|TRBD1|TRBV6-5|once
TGTGCCAGCAGCGCGACAGGGGGCGCGGAGACCCAGTACTTC
CASSATGGAETQYF
>TRBJ1-6|TRBD1|TRBV19|NA
TGTGCCGCCCAACAGGGGTATAATTCACCCCTCCACTTT
CAAQQGYNSPLHF
>TRBJ1-2|NA|TRBV28|NA
TGTGCCAGCAGTTCTCCCGGCGGAGCGACGACTAACTATGGCTACACCTTC
CASSSPGGATTNYGYTF
>TRBJ1-1|NA|TRBV30|few
TGTGCCTGGAGTGTAAGCCCTGAAGCTTTCTTT
CAWSVSPEAFF
>TRBJ1-4|NA|TRBV15|NA
TGTGCCACCAGGGCTGAAAAACTGTTTTTT
CATRAEKLFF
>TRBJ1-3|TRBD1|TRBV7-9|medium-sized
TGTGCCAGCAGTTCACAGGGGGCCGCTGGAAACACCATATATTTT
CASSSQGAAGNTIYF
>TRBJ1-3|NA|TRBV30|NA
TGTGCCTGGAGTTTATTGAGCTCTGGAAACACCATATATTTT
CAWSLLSSGNTIYF
>TRBJ1-4|NA|TRBV21-1|NA
TGTGCCAGCAGCAACTTGGGGACTTACACTTCGGGTGAAAAACTGTTTTTT
CASSNLGTYTSGEKLFF
>TRBJ2-5|TRBD1|TRBV24-1|few
TGTGCCACCAGTGACCGCGGTAGGGGGCTAGAGACCCAGTACTTC
CATSDRGRGLETQYF
>TRBJ1-5|NA|TRBV28|NA
TGTGCCAGCAGTCCCCTAGGGGCCCATCAGCCCCAGCATTTT
CASSPLGAHQPQHF
>TRBJ2-7|TRBD2|TRBV6-5|few
TGTGCCAGCAGTTACTCGACTAGCGGGGCGGCGGAGGAGCAGTACTTC
CASSYSTSGAAEEQYF
>TRBJ1-3|TRBD1|TRBV5-4|NA
TGTGCCAGCAGCTTGGCAGGGACAGCCTCTGGAAACACCATATATTTT
CASSLAGTASGNTIYF
>TRBJ1-2|NA|TRBV13|NA
TGTGCCAGCAGTGCGCAGGGTGGCTACACCTTC
CASSAQGGYTF
>TRBJ1-4|NA|TRBV9|NA
TGTGCCAGCAGCGTAGGTGGCGGGCCCACTAATGAAAAACTGTTTTTT
CASSVGGGPTNEKLFF
>TRBJ1-1|NA|TRBV6-5|NA
TGTGCCAGCAGTTACTCTATGTCGGGCGGGGGAACTGAAGCTTTCTTT
CASSYSMSGGGTEAFF
>TRBJ2-2|NA|TRBV6-4|NA
TGTGCCAGCAGTGATTACCCGGGGGGGGAGCTGTTTTTT
CASSDYPGGELFF
>TRBJ2-2|TRBD1|TRBV19|NA
TGTGCCAGTAGTATAGGGGACAGGTTAACCGGGGAGCTGTTTTTT
CASSIGDRLTGELFF
>TRBJ1-3|NA|TRBV9|NA
TGTGCCAGCAGCCCAGGACAAGGTGGAAACACCATATATTTT
CASSPGQGGNTIYF
>TRBJ2-3|TRBD2|TRBV7-8|NA
TGTGCCAGCAGCCCAATAGCGGGGTTACAAAACACAGATACGCAGTATTTT
CASSPIAGLQNTDTQYF
>TRBJ2-1|TRBD2|TRBV28|many
TGTGCCAGCAGCTCCGCGGGAGGGTCCTACAATGAGCAGTTCTTC
CASSSAGGSYNEQFF
>TRBJ2-5|NA|TRBV19|NA
TGTGCCAGTAGTATGCGCAGGATAGTTAGCCAAGAGACCCAGTACTTC
CASSMRRIVSQETQYF
>TRBJ2-7|TRBD2|TRBV28|NA
TGTGCCAGCAGTCCCTCTAGCGGGAACTCCTACGAGCAGTACTTC
CASSPSSGNSYEQYF
>TRBJ1-2|NA|TRBV27|NA
TGTGCCAGCAGTTTATCGAAGGGGGTATCGGGCTACACCTTC
CASSLSKGVSGYTF
>TRBJ2-4|TRBD2|TRBV3-1/TRBV3-2|NA
TGTGCCAGCAGCCAGGGGACTAGCCCCTTTTCCCTAGCCAAAAACATTCAGTACTTC
CASSQGTSPFSLAKNIQYF
>TRBJ2-5|NA|TRBV6-2/TRBV6-3|few
TGTGCCAGCAGTCCCGAGGGGGACAAGGCTCTTAGCTGGGAGACCCAGTACTTC
CASSPEGDKALSWETQYF
>TRBJ2-1|NA|TRBV9|NA
TGTGCCAGCAGCACCTCTACGAGCTCCTACAATGAGCAGTTCTTC
CASSTSTSSYNEQFF
>TRBJ1-6|NA|TRBV5-1|NA
TGCGCCAGCAGCTTCAGGGAGGGACCAAATTCACCCCTCCACTTT
CASSFREGPNSPLHF
>TRBJ2-7|NA|TRBV28|NA
TGTGCCAGCAGTTTGTTAGTCAACGAGCAGTACTTC
CASSLLVNEQYF
>TRBJ1-1|NA|TRBV5-1|NA
TGCGCCAGCAGTACAGGCCAGAACACTGAAGCTTTCTTT
CASSTGQNTEAFF
>TRBJ1-6|NA|TRBV6-5|NA
TGTGCCAGCAGTTCAAGTGCCGGGACAAGGGGTCTCTCCCTCCACTTT
CASSSSAGTRGLSLHF
>TRBJ2-7|TRBD1|TRBV28|NA
TGTGCCAGCAGTTCCGGGACAGGGTGGTACGAGCAGTACTTC
CASSSGTGWYEQYF
>TRBJ1-1|NA|TRBV5-6|NA
TGTGCCAGCAGCTTTGGGCGTGCTGAAGCTTTCTTT
CASSFGRAEAFF
>TRBJ2-5|TRBD2|TRBV29-1|few
TGCAGCGTTTCGGGGGGTGAGGCGACCCAGTACTTC
CSVSGGEATQYF
>TRBJ2-2|NA|TRBV12-5|NA
TGTGCTAGTGCCATTACGACAGGGAACACCGGGGAGCTGTTTTTT
CASAITTGNTGELFF
>TRBJ1-5|NA|TRBV19|NA
TGTGCCAGTAGTACCCCCGGGACACAAGGCGGTCAGCCCCAGCATTTT
CASSTPGTQGGQPQHF
>TRBJ2-1|TRBD2|TRBV5-4|NA
TGTGCCAGCACCCTGGGGTCTAGCGGGCAATACAATGAGCAGTTCTTC
CASTLGSSGQYNEQFF
>TRBJ2-2|NA|TRBV5-6|NA
TGTGCCAGCAGCTCGGTTATCGCCTCCTACACCGGGGAGCTGTTTTTT
CASSSVIASYTGELFF
>TRBJ2-3|NA|TRBV12-3/TRBV12-4|NA
TGTGCCAGCAGTAGAGCAGATACGCAGTATTTT
CASSRADTQYF
>TRBJ1-1|TRBD1|TRBV10-3|NA
TGTGCCATCAGTGCAGGGAGGGACAGGGGAACGAATGAAGCTTTCTTT
CAISAGRDRGTNEAFF
>TRBJ2-7|NA|TRBV11-3|NA
TGTGCCAGCAGCTTACAGGGTGGTGGCGAGCAGTACTTC
CASSLQGGGEQYF
>TRBJ2-1|NA|TRBV6-4|NA
TGTGCCAGCAGTACGGACTCTGACTCGAGCAATGAGCAGTTCTTC
CASSTDSDSSNEQFF
>TRBJ1-4|NA|TRBV6-5|NA
TGTGCCAGCAGTTTTATCAGAACAACTAATGAAAAACTGTTTTTT
CASSFIRTTNEKLFF
>TRBJ1-6|NA|TRBV27|NA
TGTGCCAGCAGTCGAGGTCAGCAAGGAAATTCACCCCTCCACTTT
CASSRGQQGNSPLHF
>TRBJ2-2|TRBD2|TRBV7-9|once
TGTGCCAGCAGCGGACTAGCGGGCTTCGCCGGGGAGCTGTTTTTT
CASSGLAGFAGELFF
>TRBJ2-2|TRBD1|TRBV10-3|NA
TGTGCCATCAGTGGGTGGTCCGGGACAGGGAGCCCCGGGGAGCTGTTTTTT
CAISGWSGTGSPGELFF
>TRBJ2-1|NA|TRBV3-1/TRBV3-2|NA
TGTGCCAGCAGCGAGCAGGGTGAGCAGTTCTTC
CASSEQGEQFF
>TRBJ1-2|TRBD1|TRBV5-5|few
TGTGCCAGCAGCCCCGGGACAGCCAACTATGGCTACACCTTC
CASSPGTANYGYTF
>TRBJ1-2|NA|TRBV10-1|NA
TGCGCCAGCAACTTCTCAGGCCGGGACACGACTGTCTATAGGGGCTACACCTTC
CASNFSGRDTTVYRGYTF
>TRBJ1-5|NA|TRBV5-4|NA
TGTGCCAGCAGCCTTGACAGCGGGAGCAATCAGCCCCAGCATTTT
CASSLDSGSNQPQHF
>TRBJ2-3|TRBD1|TRBV19|NA
TGTGCCAGTAGTCCCACCGACAGGGGCGGGACAGATACGCAGTATTTT
CASSPTDRGGTDTQYF
>TRBJ2-7|TRBD1|TRBV6-1|NA
TGTGCCAGCAGTGAAAGGACAGGTGCCTACGAGCAGTACTTC
CASSERTGAYEQYF
>TRBJ1-2|NA|TRBV10-3|NA
TGTGCCACCACAGGAAATCCTCTCAATGGCTACACCTTC
CATTGNPLNGYTF